This T cell receptor beta chain was captured by sequencing in a study of blood T cell repertoires in COVID-19. Study-level background: COVID-19 samples from acute and convalescent phases originated in the United States, Italy and Spain.

The table lists this clone with a count of one. Data came from immunoSEQ multiplex PCR; TCRdb stores just in-frame clones and leaves some out. The sample has roughly 160,000 clones; roughly 83% are singletons. The CDR3 has 14 residues. Germline-derived CDR1 and CDR2 are LNHNV and YYDKDF (reference sequence). Trimming shortened V by 1 base and J by 4 bases, and 8 bases separated the two germline ends. This chain joins TRBV15 and TRBJ1-5, with D tentatively TRBD1 (5 bases). The TCR was taken from a woman aged 60 to 75 with acute or convalescent COVID-19. The sample was peripheral blood. The chain's CDR3 is CATSRAGVNQPQHF. The CDR3 DNA reads as TGTGCCACCAGCAGAGCGGGGGTGAATCAGCCCCAGCATTTT.